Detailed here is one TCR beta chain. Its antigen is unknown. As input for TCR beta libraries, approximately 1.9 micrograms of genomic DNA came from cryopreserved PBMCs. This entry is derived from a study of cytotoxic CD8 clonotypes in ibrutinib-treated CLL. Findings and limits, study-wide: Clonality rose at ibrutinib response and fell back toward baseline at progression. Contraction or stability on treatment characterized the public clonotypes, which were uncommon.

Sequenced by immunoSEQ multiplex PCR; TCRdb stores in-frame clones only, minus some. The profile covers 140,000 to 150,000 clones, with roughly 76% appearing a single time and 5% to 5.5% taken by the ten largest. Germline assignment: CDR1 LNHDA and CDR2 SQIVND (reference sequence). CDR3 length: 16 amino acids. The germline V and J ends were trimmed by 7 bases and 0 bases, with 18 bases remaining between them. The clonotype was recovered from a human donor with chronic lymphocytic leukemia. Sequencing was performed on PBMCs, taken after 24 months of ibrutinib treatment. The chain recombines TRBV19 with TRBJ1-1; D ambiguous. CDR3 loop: CASTPDRAWMNTEAFF. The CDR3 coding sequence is TGTGCCAGTACCCCCGACCGGGCGTGGATGAACACTGAAGCTTTCTTT.